A single sample is the source of the 32 T cell receptor beta chains below, sequenced in a study of CD8+ T cells in alopecia areata. Extraction of RNA preceded its reverse transcription into cDNA, which served as the sequencing template. The assay was immunoSEQ multiplex PCR, and TCRdb's table has in-frame clones only and misses some. The data contain about 190,000 clones, 45% to 65% of them seen just once; the ten biggest clones take up approximately 0.7%. Treatment noted: oral pan-JAK inhibitor, 5-10 mg twice daily. The sample was CD4+ T cells sorted from blood, taken at week 4, from a patient treated with tofacitinib. These TCRs come from a human donor with alopecia areata.

The chain couples TRBV27 to TRBJ2-2; the D is unclear. Deletions cut 2 bases from V and 6 bases from J, with 4 bases between. Germline V gene sequence: CDR1 MNHEY, CDR2 SMNVEV (reference sequence). The CDR3 is made up of 12 amino acids. The CDR3 here is CASSLRAGELFF. CDR3 in DNA: TGTGCCAGCAGTTTAAGGGCCGGGGAGCTGTTTTTT.

The gene calls are TRBV5-1 and TRBJ2-5, with a possible D match to TRBD1 (6 bases). The CDR3 loop spans 16 amino acids. Trimming left V 4 bases short and J 2 bases short, with 18 bases between. Germline assignment: CDR1 SGHRS and CDR2 YFSETQ. The CDR3 DNA reads as TGCGCCAGCAGCCTGGCGGCAGGGGAAGGTCAAGAGACCCAGTACTTC. Translating gives CASSLAAGEGQETQYF.

The genes are TRBV29-1 and TRBJ2-6, with TRBD1 matching 9 bases. The length of the CDR3 is 17 residues. Germline assignment: CDR1 SQVTM and CDR2 ANQGSEA. The trim removed 5 bases at V and 1 base at J, leaving 9 bases unmatched. In DNA form, the CDR3 reads TGCAGCGTTACGACCGGGACAGGGAGTTCTGGGGCCAACGTCCTGACTTTC. Protein: CSVTTGTGSSGANVLTF. The whole variable domain, remainder taken from reference TRBV29-1 and TRBJ2-6, is SAVISQKPSRDICQRGTSLTIQCQVDSQVTMMFWYRQQPGQSLTLIATANQGSEATYESGFVIDKFPISRPNLTFSTLTVSNMSPEDSSIYLCSVTTGTGSSGANVLTFGAGSRLTVL.

V and J are TRBV14 and TRBJ2-7; 7 bases agree with TRBD1. The CDR3 is made up of 14 amino acids. J lost 12 bases, V lost 2 bases, and 13 bases had no gene match. Germline CDR1 and CDR2: SGHDN and FVKESK. This CDR3 reads CASSQYTGVGSRYF. DNA of the CDR3: TGTGCCAGCAGCCAATACACAGGGGTTGGATCGCGGTACTTC. Full variable domain (missing parts from reference TRBV14 and TRBJ2-7): EAGVTQFPSHSVIEKGQTVTLRCDPISGHDNLYWYRRVMGKEIKFLLHFVKESKQDESGMPNNRFLAERTGGTYSTLKVQPAELEDSGVYFCASSQYTGVGSRYFGPGTRLTVT.

Concerning this clone itself: Other DNA sequences in the same sample also yield this CDR3. This sequence joins TRBV29-1 and TRBJ2-1; no definite D call. Germline values: CDR1 SQVTM, CDR2 ANQGSEA. V was trimmed by 4 bases and J by 0 bases, leaving 7 bases between them. CDR3 length equals 13 residues. The CDR3 reads CSVGRSSYNEQFF. The CDR3 DNA sequence: TGCAGCGTTGGCAGGAGCTCCTACAATGAGCAGTTCTTC.

The chain is built from TRBV28 and TRBJ2-3; D unresolved. Trimming shortened V by 8 bases and J by 1 base, and 10 bases separated the two germline ends. In germline, CDR1 is MDHEN, CDR2 SYDVKM. This CDR3 region has 13 residues. The CDR3, as DNA: TGTGCCAGCCGCAGCCTCGGCACAGATACGCAGTATTTT. Encoded protein: CASRSLGTDTQYF. Full variable domain (missing parts from reference TRBV28 and TRBJ2-3): DVKVTQSSRYLVKRTGEKVFLECVQDMDHENMFWYRQDPGLGLRLIYFSYDVKMKEKGDIPEGYSVSREKKERFSLILESASTNQTSMYLCASRSLGTDTQYFGPGTRLTVL.

The chain couples TRBV5-4 to TRBJ2-7; 9 nucleotides align to TRBD2. The CDR3 consists of 16 residues. Germline loops: CDR1 SGHNT, CDR2 YYREEE (reference sequence). Trimming removed 0 bases from V and 0 bases from J; junction bases left unmatched: 4. The CDR3 bases are TGTGCCAGCAGCTTGGGACTAGCGGATAGCTCCTACGAGCAGTACTTC. Protein product: CASSLGLADSSYEQYF.

The rearrangement joins TRBV7-9 to TRBJ2-1, with D hard to call. The germline CDR1 and CDR2 sequences are SEHNR and FQNEAQ (reference sequence). V was pared by 3 bases and J by 3 bases, with 3 bases between. CDR3 length: 12 amino acids. As DNA, the CDR3 is TGTGCCAGCAGCTTCAGCTACAATGAGCAGTTCTTC. Protein product: CASSFSYNEQFF. The full variable domain, its missing parts supplied by reference TRBV7-9 and TRBJ2-1, is DTGVSQNPRHKITKRGQNVTFRCDPISEHNRLYWYRQTLGQGPEFLTYFQNEAQLEKSRLLSDRFSAERPKGSFSTLEIQRTEQGDSAMYLCASSFSYNEQFFGPGTRLTVL.

The chain combines TRBV29-1 with TRBJ2-3; unclear D gene. Germline assignment: CDR1 SQVTM and CDR2 ANQGSEA. CDR3 length: 14 residues. The V and J ends lost 2 bases and 2 bases respectively, with 11 bases between them. CDR3 sequence (DNA): TGCAGCGTTGAACGTAGCACCTACACAGATACGCAGTATTTT. Translating gives CSVERSTYTDTQYF.

V is TRBV2 and J is TRBJ2-7; 7 nucleotides align to TRBD1. V lost 4 bases to trimming and J lost 0 bases; unmatched junction nucleotides: 6. The CDR3 sequence is 15 residues long. Per the germline V gene, CDR1 is SNHLY and CDR2 is FYNNEI. The DNA of the CDR3 is TGTGCCAGCAGTGTTTCCAGGGGGAGCTCCTACGAGCAGTACTTC. It is translated as CASSVSRGSSYEQYF.

This sequence joins TRBV6-5 and TRBJ2-1, with D perhaps TRBD2 (7 bases). Germline assignment: CDR1 MNHEY and CDR2 SVGAGI. Trimming shortened V by 9 bases and J by 5 bases, and 17 bases separated the two germline ends. The CDR3 runs to 14 residues. The CDR3 here is CASHKGGLDNEQFF. The CDR3 DNA reads TGTGCCAGTCATAAGGGGGGGCTCGACAATGAGCAGTTCTTC.

This clone was picked up one time. The chain couples TRBV29-1 to TRBJ2-1; 8 bases agree with TRBD1. V shed 2 bases, J shed 5 bases, and the junction held 5 bases outside the gene matches. CDR3 size: 14 residues. Germline CDR1 is SQVTM and CDR2 is ANQGSEA. The DNA of the CDR3 is TGCAGCGTTGAACTGGACAGGGTAAACAATGAGCAGTTCTTC. Protein product: CSVELDRVNNEQFF.

This clone has more than one count but fewer than ten. The chain couples TRBV4-1 to TRBJ1-2; D unclear. The CDR3 sequence is 14 residues long. Germline V gives CDR1 MGHRA, CDR2 YSYEKL. V was shortened by 4 bases and J by 3 bases, with 12 bases between the two germline ends. As DNA, the CDR3 is TGCGCCAGCAGCCGAGACGGTTTGGACTATGGCTACACCTTC. Residues: CASSRDGLDYGYTF.

The V gene is TRBV6-6, the J gene TRBJ2-2, with TRBD2 matching over 9 bases. After removal of 4 bases from V and 8 bases from J, the junction contained 2 bases not matched to a gene. Germline CDR1 is MNHNY and CDR2 is SVGAGI (reference sequence). The CDR3 is 13 amino acids. The CDR3 region has the DNA TGTGCCAGCAGTTGGAGCGGGAGGGGGGAGCTGTTTTTT. It codes for CASSWSGRGELFF.

This clone is a singleton in its sample. As DNA, the CDR3 is TGTGCCAGCAGCGAATTCCGGAACACTGAAGCTTTCTTT. Its protein is CASSEFRNTEAFF. This rearrangement joins TRBV14 to TRBJ1-1; D ambiguous. CDR1 and CDR2 (germline): SGHDN, FVKESK. This CDR3 is 13 amino acids long. The V end lost 5 bases, the J end lost 1 base, and 8 bases lay between the germline ends. The full variable domain, completed using reference TRBV14 and TRBJ1-1, is EAGVTQFPSHSVIEKGQTVTLRCDPISGHDNLYWYRRVMGKEIKFLLHFVKESKQDESGMPNNRFLAERTGGTYSTLKVQPAELEDSGVYFCASSEFRNTEAFFGQGTRLTVV.

The chain is built from TRBV6-1 and TRBJ1-5; 8 nucleotides agree with TRBD1. This CDR3 contains 16 residues. V lost 0 bases to trimming and J lost 9 bases; unmatched junction nucleotides: 10. Germline V lookup: CDR1 MNHNS, CDR2 SASEGT. The CDR3 bases are TGTGCCAGCAGTGAAGCCGGGGGGGACAGGAGGCGGCCCCAGCATTTT. Its translation: CASSEAGGDRRRPQHF.

This clone was seen only a few times. The chain employs TRBV29-1 and TRBJ1-2, with TRBD1 as a possible D gene (6 bases). The CDR3 runs 12 residues. Trimming pared 4 bases from V and 4 bases from J, leaving 10 bases between. Germline assignment: CDR1 SQVTM and CDR2 ANQGSEA. CDR3 nucleotide sequence: TGCAGCGTTGGAGGGGGTGCCTATGGCTACACCTTC. Translation: CSVGGGAYGYTF.

V gene TRBV4-3 combines with J gene TRBJ1-1; 9 bases fit TRBD1. The CDR3 contains 14 residues. The germline V gene encodes CDR1 LGHNA and CDR2 YSLEER. The V segment lost 0 bases and the J segment 8 bases; nucleotides outside the gene matches: 4. The CDR3 DNA is TGCGCCAGCAGCCAAGATCGCGGGACAGGGGAAGCTTTCTTT. It codes for CASSQDRGTGEAFF.

This clone was counted between two and nine times. The chain has TRBV29-1 and TRBJ2-3; the D gene is possibly TRBD2 (8 bases). V dropped 6 bases and J dropped 0 bases, with 13 bases sitting between them. In germline, CDR1 is SQVTM, CDR2 ANQGSEA. The CDR3 has 14 amino acids. For the CDR3, the DNA is TGCAGCGTCGGGGGGGACAGAAGCACAGATACGCAGTATTTT. Protein product: CSVGGDRSTDTQYF.

This clone was picked up one time. The chain links TRBV18 to TRBJ2-7, with TRBD1 identical over 9 bases. CDR1 is KGHSH and CDR2 is LQKENI in the germline V gene. With V trimmed by 1 base and J by 4 bases, 5 bases remained unmatched. This CDR3 comprises 15 residues. CDR3 protein: CASSPRTGVQYEQYF. CDR3 nucleotides: TGTGCCAGCTCACCACGGACAGGGGTCCAGTACGAGCAGTACTTC.

For this clone: The junction and the germline gene differ at one end; a read error may be behind it. This rearrangement joins TRBV7-7 to TRBJ2-3; D is perhaps TRBD2 (5 bases). The germline V gene has CDR1 SSHAT and CDR2 FNYEAQ (reference sequence). CDR3 length: 13 amino acids. The CDR3 coding sequence is TGTGCTAGCAGCCTACCGGGGACAGATACGCAGTATTTT. Translated: CASSLPGTDTQYF.

This clone was observed a few times. J is TRBJ1-1 and V is TRBV29-1; 7 bases are a match to TRBD1. CDR3 length: 14 amino acids. Losses at the gene ends were 6 bases for V and 2 bases for J; bases not matched to a gene: 9. The germline CDR1 and CDR2 sequences are SQVTM and ANQGSEA. The CDR3 is CSVGIGTVNTEAFF. CDR3 sequence (DNA): TGCAGCGTGGGCATAGGGACAGTAAACACTGAAGCTTTCTTT. The full variable domain, its missing parts supplied by reference TRBV29-1 and TRBJ1-1, is SAVISQKPSRDICQRGTSLTIQCQVDSQVTMMFWYRQQPGQSLTLIATANQGSEATYESGFVIDKFPISRPNLTFSTLTVSNMSPEDSSIYLCSVGIGTVNTEAFFGQGTRLTVV.

V and J are TRBV11-2 and TRBJ2-3; D is perhaps TRBD2 (5 bases). Germline lookup yields CDR1 SGHAT and CDR2 FQNNGV. V lost 0 bases and J 4 bases, leaving 11 bases between the germline ends. The CDR3 length is 15 residues. The CDR3 loop reads CASSLDSFGADTQYF. Written as DNA, the CDR3 is TGTGCCAGCAGCTTAGATAGTTTCGGGGCAGATACGCAGTATTTT.

This clone was seen a few times. The chain couples TRBV7-2 to TRBJ2-5, with D perhaps matching TRBD1 (6 bases). This CDR3 contains 13 residues. V dropped 7 bases and J dropped 1 base, with 10 bases sitting between them. Germline V gives CDR1 SGHTA, CDR2 FQGNSA. CDR3 bases: TGTGCCAGCACCTTGACAGGCCAAGAGACCCAGTACTTC. Amino acids: CASTLTGQETQYF.

The rearrangement links TRBV7-2 to TRBJ2-7; tentative D call: TRBD2 (5 bases). CDR1 is SGHTA, CDR2 FQGNSA, per germline. The CDR3 contains 15 residues. Trimming took 2 bases from V and 2 from J, leaving 13 bases between them. The CDR3 here is CASSLYPGWAYEQYF. The CDR3 bases are TGTGCCAGCAGCTTATACCCGGGATGGGCCTACGAGCAGTACTTC. Variable domain in full (rest from reference TRBV7-2 and TRBJ2-7): GAGVSQSPSNKVTEKGKDVELRCDPISGHTALYWYRQSLGQGLEFLIYFQGNSAPDKSGLPSDRFSAERTGGSVSTLTIQRTQQEDSAVYLCASSLYPGWAYEQYFGPGTRLTVT.

The chain employs TRBV30 and TRBJ1-1; D is perhaps TRBD1 (6 bases). The CDR3 extends over 14 amino acids. V was pared by 2 bases and J by 5 bases, with 15 bases between. Germline V gene data show CDR1 as GTSNPN and CDR2 as SVGIG (reference sequence). CDR3 nucleotides: TGTGCCTGGAGTACGACTCCAGGGGATACTGAAGCTTTCTTT. Translation gives CAWSTTPGDTEAFF.

There are a few counts of this clone. The V gene is TRBV15, the J gene TRBJ2-5; D is possibly TRBD1 or TRBD2 (5 bases each). From germline, CDR1 is LNHNV and CDR2 YYDKDF (reference sequence). V was clipped by 1 base and J by 4 bases, with 19 bases between them. The CDR3 totals 17 residues. The chain's CDR3 is CATSRGSGTVLRETQYF. The CDR3, as DNA: TGTGCCACCAGCAGAGGATCCGGGACGGTCTTGCGAGAGACCCAGTACTTC. Based on the CDR3 plus reference TRBV15 and TRBJ2-5, the full variable domain is DAMVIQNPRYQVTQFGKPVTLSCSQTLNHNVMYWYQQKSSQAPKLLFHYYDKDFNNEADTPDNFQSRRPNTSFCFLDIRSPGLGDTAMYLCATSRGSGTVLRETQYFGPGTRLLVL.

The chain employs TRBV4-1 and TRBJ1-2, with D uncertain. Trimming shortened V by 4 bases and J by 2 bases, and 8 bases separated the two germline ends. Germline CDR1 MGHRA, CDR2 YSYEKL. This CDR3 comprises 13 residues. The CDR3 DNA follows: TGCGCCAGCAGCCTGGGCCCGAACTATGGCTACACCTTC. It translates to CASSLGPNYGYTF.

V is TRBV5-1 and J is TRBJ2-3, with D unresolved. Between the trimmed V and J ends, which lost 0 bases and 5 bases, there was a span of 7 bases. Looked up from germline, CDR1 is SGHRS and CDR2 is YFSETQ. The CDR3 runs to 13 residues. In nucleotides, the CDR3 is TGCGCCAGCAGCTTGGGGTTAGAAGATACGCAGTATTTT. Translated, it gives CASSLGLEDTQYF.

The chain joins TRBV28 to TRBJ2-7; D remains unclear. Trimming shortened V by 5 bases and J by 1 base, and 6 bases separated the two germline ends. Germline CDR1 reads MDHEN; CDR2 reads SYDVKM. The CDR3 is 12 amino acids. The chain's CDR3 is CASSPRSYEQYF. For the CDR3, the DNA is TGTGCCAGCAGTCCCCGATCCTACGAGCAGTACTTC.

Only a few counts were recorded for this clone. The chain links TRBV11-2 to TRBJ2-4; D might be TRBD1 (6 bases). Trimming removed 6 bases at V and 6 bases at J, with 12 bases between. CDR1 is SGHAT and CDR2 is FQNNGV in the germline V gene. The length of the CDR3 is 13 residues. Written as DNA, the CDR3 is TGTGCCAGCAGGATCTCGACAGGAAACATTCAGTACTTC. Amino acid sequence: CASRISTGNIQYF. The full variable domain, in which reference TRBV11-2 and TRBJ2-4 provide the parts outside the CDR3, is EAGVAQSPRYKIIEKRQSVAFWCNPISGHATLYWYQQILGQGPKLLIQFQNNGVVDDSQLPKDRFSAERLKGVDSTLKIQPAKLEDSAVYLCASRISTGNIQYFGAGTRLSVL.

This chain uses TRBV23-1 with TRBJ2-7; 8 bases are shared with TRBD1. TRBV23-1 falls under the ORF class, with uncertain function. This CDR3 has 16 amino acids. The V segment lost 3 bases and the J segment 1 base; nucleotides outside the gene matches: 8. The CDR3 region has the DNA TGCGCCAGCAGTCATAAGACAGGGGACAGGTCCTACGAGCAGTACTTC. This codes for CASSHKTGDRSYEQYF.